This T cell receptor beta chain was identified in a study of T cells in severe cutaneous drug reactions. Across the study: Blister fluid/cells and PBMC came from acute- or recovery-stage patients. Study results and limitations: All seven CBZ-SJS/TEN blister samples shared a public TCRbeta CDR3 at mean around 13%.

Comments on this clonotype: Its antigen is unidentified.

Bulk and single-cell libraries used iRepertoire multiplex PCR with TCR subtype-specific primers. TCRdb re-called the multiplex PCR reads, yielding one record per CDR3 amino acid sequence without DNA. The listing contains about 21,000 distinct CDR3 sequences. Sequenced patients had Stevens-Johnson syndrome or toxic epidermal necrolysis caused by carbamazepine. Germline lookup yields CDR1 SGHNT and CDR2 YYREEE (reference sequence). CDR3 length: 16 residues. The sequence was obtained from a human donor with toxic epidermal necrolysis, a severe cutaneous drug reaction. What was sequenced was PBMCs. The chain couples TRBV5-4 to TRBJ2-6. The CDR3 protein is CASSPRQTTGANVLTF.